The 23 T cell receptor beta chains presented below share a single source sample, sequenced in a study of blood T cells in healthy people across ages. The authors ran a second PCR of 7 to 11 cycles using a sample-barcoded 5' primer and a J-beta primer mix. TCRdb passed the 5' RACE reads through MiXCR, listing each CDR3 protein once. This sample has about 780,000 distinct CDR3 sequences, with 35% to 60% found just once. Sequencing input: blood. The origin of the receptors is a man older than 75 in good health.

V is TRBV20-1 and J is TRBJ2-7; tentatively, D is TRBD2 (5 bases). The CDR3 covers 13 residues. From germline, CDR1 is DFQATT and CDR2 SNEGSKA (reference sequence). V was clipped by 2 bases and J by 7 bases, with 15 bases between them. The CDR3 nucleotides read TGCAGTGCTAGACGGGCGACTACTCGGGAGCAGTACTTC. This translates into CSARRATTREQYF.

The chain recombines TRBV7-2 with TRBJ2-7; no reliable D call. The end of the DNA fits TRBJ2-5 better, so the J call may be wrong. The CDR3 has 16 residues. Per germline, CDR1 SGHTA and CDR2 FQGNSA. DNA for the CDR3: TGTGCCAGCAGCTTAGATTCGGCGGCCGCCTTGGAGACCCAGTACTTC. This encodes CASSLDSAAALETQYF.

This rearrangement joins TRBV15 to TRBJ2-7; TRBD2 agrees at 11 bases. This CDR3 contains 14 residues. After removal of 5 bases from V and 3 bases from J, the junction contained 3 bases not matched to a gene. The germline V gene has CDR1 LNHNV and CDR2 YYDKDF (reference sequence). The CDR3 sequence: CATSVTSGSYEQYF. CDR3 sequence (DNA): TGTGCCACCAGCGTAACTAGCGGGAGCTACGAGCAGTACTTC.

This clonotype came up many times. The rearrangement links TRBV7-6 to TRBJ2-7; the D is unclear. Germline lookup yields CDR1 SGHVS and CDR2 FNYEAQ. The CDR3 contains 14 residues. V lost 5 bases and J 7 bases, leaving 18 bases between the germline ends. CDR3: CASSPRSGSEEQYF. The CDR3, as DNA: TGTGCCAGCAGCCCTCGCTCCGGTTCGGAAGAGCAGTACTTC.

Note on this clonotype: This sequence may be a read error, since a much larger clone differs from it by one base. The J gene is TRBJ2-3, the V gene TRBV12-3 or TRBV12-4, with a tentative D call TRBD2 (6 bases). The CDR3 has 16 amino acids. Trimming removed 1 base at V and 4 bases at J, with 15 bases between. CDR3 nucleotide sequence: TGTGCCAGCAGTTTAGAGGGCGGGATAAGCGCAGATACGCAGTATTTT. It yields the protein CASSLEGGISADTQYF.

There are a few counts of this clonotype. The genes are TRBV10-3 and TRBJ2-3, with 8 bases matching TRBD2. This CDR3 comprises 14 residues. V trimming: 7 bases; J trimming: 5 bases; junction bases outside the gene matches: 8. Germline CDR1 and CDR2: ENHRY and SYGVKD. In nucleotides, the CDR3 is TGTGCCATCAAACTAGCGGAGGGGGGAGATACGCAGTATTTT. This sequence encodes CAIKLAEGGDTQYF.

The chain combines TRBV4-2 with TRBJ2-1; D unclear. Germline V gene sequence: CDR1 LGHNA, CDR2 YNFKEQ. This CDR3 has 15 residues. With 4 bases removed from V and 4 bases from J, the gap between germline ends came to 14 bases. CDR3 DNA sequence: TGTGCCAGCAGCCCGGACGTATTTCGGTACAATGAGCAGTTCTTC. It codes for CASSPDVFRYNEQFF.

The chain carries TRBV20-1 and TRBJ2-3; TRBD2 matches at 7 bases. V gave up 2 bases and J gave up 4 bases; unmatched junction bases: 12. There are 16 residues in the CDR3. Germline CDR1 is DFQATT and CDR2 is SNEGSKA (reference sequence). The CDR3 reads CSARYFGLEVADTQYF. CDR3 coding DNA: TGCAGTGCTAGATACTTTGGACTAGAGGTCGCAGATACGCAGTATTTT.

This clonotype was seen more than once but under ten times. CDR3 nucleotides: TGTGCCAGCAGCAAGAACAAAGTCAGCACAGATACGCAGTATTTT. Translation gives CASSKNKVSTDTQYF. This chain uses TRBV21-1 with TRBJ2-3. TRBV21-1 is marked as a pseudogene. CDR3 length: 15 residues.

This clonotype has more than one count but fewer than ten. The gene calls are TRBV12-3 or TRBV12-4 and TRBJ2-2; maybe TRBD2 (6 bases). This CDR3 contains 15 residues. The ends were cut back, 5 bases at V and 3 bases at J, with 13 bases in the middle. CDR3 loop: CASSPSGRDTGELFF. The CDR3 DNA reads TGTGCCAGCAGTCCCAGCGGGCGGGACACCGGGGAGCTGTTTTTT.

This clonotype was seen only a few times. V is TRBV20-1 and J is TRBJ2-7; D ambiguous. The V end lost 1 base, the J end lost 2 bases, and 9 bases lay between the germline ends. Germline V lookup: CDR1 DFQATT, CDR2 SNEGSKA (reference sequence). The CDR3 contains 13 residues. CDR3 sequence: CSARGYQTYEQYF. Here the CDR3 DNA reads TGCAGTGCTAGAGGCTACCAAACCTACGAGCAGTACTTC.

This clonotype came up a few times. V gene TRBV10-1 combines with J gene TRBJ2-3; 10 bases match TRBD2. After removal of 3 bases from V and 0 bases from J, the junction contained 6 bases not matched to a gene. Germline V gene data show CDR1 as WNHNN and CDR2 as SYGVQD (reference sequence). CDR3 length equals 17 residues. CDR3 in amino acids: CASSDGLAVSSTDTQYF. CDR3 bases: TGCGCCAGCAGTGATGGACTAGCGGTCTCTAGCACAGATACGCAGTATTTT.

This clonotype was picked up a small number of times. The chain has TRBV5-1 and TRBJ1-2; 8 bases match TRBD1. The length of the CDR3 is 16 residues. The germline V gene encodes CDR1 SGHRS and CDR2 YFSETQ. V trimming: 4 bases; J trimming: 0 bases; junction bases outside the gene matches: 8. Written as DNA, the CDR3 is TGCGCCAGCAGCACCGGGACAGGAGATTCTAACTATGGCTACACCTTC. Translation: CASSTGTGDSNYGYTF.

V gene TRBV28 combines with J gene TRBJ2-1; 9 nucleotides agree with TRBD2. Per germline, CDR1 MDHEN and CDR2 SYDVKM. V shed 4 bases, J shed 10 bases, and the junction held 8 bases outside the gene matches. This CDR3 has 14 amino acids. This CDR3 reads CASSSLTSGDEQFF. CDR3 DNA: TGTGCCAGCAGTTCTCTGACTAGCGGCGACGAGCAGTTCTTC.

V usage is TRBV11-2 and J usage is TRBJ2-1; D perhaps matches TRBD2 (5 bases). CDR1 SGHAT and CDR2 FQNNGV come from the germline V gene. Trimming stripped 5 bases from V and 7 bases from J, with 9 bases between. The CDR3 consists of 12 residues. The CDR3 sequence is CASSPPGNEQFF. The CDR3 DNA follows: TGTGCCAGCAGCCCCCCGGGAAATGAGCAGTTCTTC.

Comments on this clonotype: This may arise from a read error, as a much more abundant clone is one base away. This rearrangement joins TRBV7-2 to TRBJ2-1; 13 nucleotides match TRBD2. This CDR3 has 16 residues. Germline assignment: CDR1 SGHTA and CDR2 FQGNSA. V lost 2 bases to trimming and J lost 10 bases; unmatched junction nucleotides: 8. CDR3 nucleotides: TGTGCCAGCAGCTTAAAACTAGCGGGAGGGCGAGACGAGCAGTTCTTC. Protein product: CASSLKLAGGRDEQFF.

The genes are TRBV12-3 or TRBV12-4 and TRBJ2-7, with 9 nucleotides matching TRBD2. The CDR3 consists of 15 residues. J lost 3 bases, V lost 4 bases, and 7 bases had no gene match. The CDR3 spells CASSSAGGPGYEQYF. CDR3 nucleotide sequence: TGTGCCAGCAGTTCCGCGGGAGGGCCAGGCTACGAGCAGTACTTC.

This clonotype occurred a few times. The V call is TRBV12-3 or TRBV12-4, the J call TRBJ1-6; 7 nucleotides match TRBD1. V lost 3 bases, J lost 7 bases, and 3 bases stayed unmatched. This CDR3 is built from 14 residues. CDR3 sequence: CASSFGTENSPLHF. Written as DNA, the CDR3 is TGTGCCAGCAGTTTCGGGACAGAAAATTCACCCCTCCACTTT.

The chain uses TRBV24-1 and TRBJ2-3; the D gene is possibly TRBD2 (6 bases). Trimming cost V 9 bases and J 6 bases, with 12 bases left between them. Germline V gene sequence: CDR1 KGHDR, CDR2 SFDVKD. The CDR3 runs to 12 residues. The DNA for the CDR3 is TGTGCCACCGGGCAACGGGGGGATACGCAGTATTTT. It specifies CATGQRGDTQYF.

This clonotype was counted between two and nine times. The chain combines TRBV5-1 with TRBJ1-1; D uncertain. Germline-derived CDR1 and CDR2 are SGHRS and YFSETQ. The CDR3 length is 16 residues. The V and J ends lost 4 bases and 2 bases respectively, with 18 bases between them. Here the CDR3 DNA reads TGCGCCAGCAGCCTTTTGACCTCCCTAATAAACACTGAAGCTTTCTTT. This encodes CASSLLTSLINTEAFF.

CDR3 protein: CASSRISGAYEQYF. CDR3 nucleotides: TGTGCCAGCAGCCGGATATCAGGGGCCTACGAGCAGTACTTC. The J gene is TRBJ2-7, the V gene TRBV7-2, with TRBD1 as a possible D gene (6 bases). Trimming took 5 bases from V and 2 from J, leaving 13 bases between them. Germline V gene lookup returns CDR1 SGHTA and CDR2 FQGNSA. CDR3 length: 14 residues.

The gene calls are TRBV27 and TRBJ2-7; the match to TRBD2 covers 12 bases. Trimming took 5 bases from V and 5 from J; bases not matched to a gene: 16. Germline-derived CDR1 and CDR2 are MNHEY and SMNVEV (reference sequence). This CDR3 spans 18 amino acids. CDR3 in DNA: TGTGCCAGCAGTCCCCGCCCTCCGACTAGCGGGAGCCGCAACGAGCAGTACTTC. Translated, it gives CASSPRPPTSGSRNEQYF.

The gene calls are TRBV5-1 and TRBJ2-1, with a possible D match to TRBD1 (7 bases). The end of the DNA aligns better with TRBJ2-7, so the J call may be wrong. Germline V CDR1 and CDR2: SGHRS, YFSETQ. This CDR3 has 14 amino acids. The CDR3 DNA reads TGCGCCAGCAGCTCGACAGGGAGGTACAATGAGCAGTACTTC. Residues: CASSSTGRYNEQYF.